Shown below are 10 T cell receptor beta chains from a single sample sequenced in a study of T cells in Graves' hyperthyroidism and ophthalmopathy. Amplification targeted TCR beta CDR3 regions from RNA transcripts. Primed by the HTBI set, a first-round RT-PCR was run on the TCR CDR3. TCRdb passed the multiplex PCR reads through MiXCR, listing each CDR3 protein once. Here the sample spans about 640,000 distinct CDR3 sequences, about 14% being singletons. What was sequenced was blood. These receptors all stem from a woman aged 45-65 years with Graves' ophthalmopathy.

The rearrangement uses TRBV7-9 and TRBJ2-1; D gene uncertain. Trimming shortened V by 0 bases and J by 6 bases, and 9 bases separated the two germline ends. Looked up from germline, CDR1 is SEHNR and CDR2 is FQNEAQ (reference sequence). The CDR3 consists of 14 residues. The CDR3 coding sequence is TGTGCCAGCAGCTTAGCGGGCCTACCCAATGAGCAGTTCTTC. Amino acids: CASSLAGLPNEQFF.

Of note for this clonotype: A much larger clone lies one base from this, so it may be a read error. The chain has TRBV5-1 and TRBJ1-2; D is uncertain. V was clipped by 6 bases and J by 2 bases, with 17 bases between them. The CDR3 runs to 15 residues. Germline CDR1 reads SGHRS; CDR2 reads YFSETQ. The CDR3 here is CASNLDEKDNYGYTF. The CDR3 DNA is TGCGCCAGCAACCTTGACGAAAAAGACAACTATGGCTACACCTTC. Using reference TRBV5-1 and TRBJ1-2 for the parts outside the CDR3, the full variable domain is KAGVTQTPRYLIKTRGQQVTLSCSPISGHRSVSWYQQTPGQGLQFLFEYFSETQRNKGNFPGRFSGRQFSNSRSEMNVSTLELGDSALYLCASNLDEKDNYGYTFGSGTRLTVV.

With respect to this clonotype: A much larger clone differs from this one at a single base, so this may be a read error. The chain couples TRBV28 to TRBJ2-3; D is uncertain. This CDR3 spans 14 amino acids. Germline V gene sequence: CDR1 MDHEN, CDR2 SYDVKM. Trimming cost V 5 bases and J 0 bases, with 9 bases left between them. The CDR3 region is CASSRPLSTDTQYF. DNA of the CDR3: TGTGCCAGCAGTCGCCCGCTTAGCACAGATACGCAGTATTTT.

At least ten counts were recorded for this clonotype. The V and J genes are TRBV7-2 and TRBJ2-3; 8 positions match TRBD1. CDR1 is SGHTA and CDR2 is FQGNSA in the germline V gene. V lost 8 bases to trimming and J lost 7 bases; unmatched junction nucleotides: 8. This CDR3 region has 13 residues. CDR3 DNA: TGTGCCAGCCGGACAGGGACCGTGAATACGCAGTATTTT. It specifies CASRTGTVNTQYF.

This clonotype has a count of ten or more. V usage is TRBV7-3 and J usage is TRBJ2-5; no clear D. CDR3 size: 16 residues. The V end lost 3 bases, the J end lost 2 bases, and 16 bases lay between the germline ends. Germline CDR1 is SGHTA and CDR2 is FQGTGA. CDR3 sequence reads: CASSFSPRSEQETQYF. The CDR3 DNA is TGTGCCAGCAGCTTTTCTCCTAGGAGCGAACAAGAGACCCAGTACTTC.

This clonotype appeared a few times. The chain employs TRBV28 and TRBJ1-1; the match to TRBD1 covers 7 bases. The V and J ends lost 1 base and 3 bases, in that order; junction bases with no gene match: 5. This CDR3 comprises 15 residues. The germline V gene has CDR1 MDHEN and CDR2 SYDVKM. The CDR3 loop reads CASSLLQGTYTEAFF. The CDR3 DNA is TGTGCCAGCAGTTTATTACAGGGGACGTACACTGAAGCTTTCTTT. The full variable domain, in which reference TRBV28 and TRBJ1-1 provide the parts outside the CDR3, is DVKVTQSSRYLVKRTGEKVFLECVQDMDHENMFWYRQDPGLGLRLIYFSYDVKMKEKGDIPEGYSVSREKKERFSLILESASTNQTSMYLCASSLLQGTYTEAFFGQGTRLTVV.

This clonotype occurred a few times. The genes are TRBV15 and TRBJ1-5; D remains ambiguous. Trimming left V 3 bases short and J 0 bases short, with 9 bases between. This CDR3 region has 15 residues. Germline CDR1 reads LNHNV; CDR2 reads YYDKDF (reference sequence). The CDR3 DNA is TGTGCCACCAGCAGTCACGACATTAGCAATCAGCCCCAGCATTTT. Protein product: CATSSHDISNQPQHF.

There are a few counts of this clonotype. The chain employs TRBV4-1 and TRBJ1-2; TRBD1 aligns across 8 bases. Germline V gene lookup returns CDR1 MGHRA and CDR2 YSYEKL. J was trimmed by 8 bases and V by 4 bases; bases with no gene match: 9. This CDR3 has 14 residues. CDR3 sequence (DNA): TGCGCCAGCAGCCGGACAGGGAGTAACGACGGCTACACCTTC. Its protein is CASSRTGSNDGYTF.

This clonotype showed up many times. This chain uses TRBV20-1 with TRBJ2-1; the D call may be TRBD1 or TRBD2 (5 bases each). The CDR3 runs to 13 residues. CDR1 DFQATT and CDR2 SNEGSKA come from the germline V gene (reference sequence). The CDR3 DNA is TGCAGCGCTGCGCGGTGGGGGTACAATGAGCAGTTCTTC. This gives the protein CSAARWGYNEQFF.

This clonotype was recorded at least ten times. The chain couples TRBV29-1 to TRBJ2-1, with D perhaps TRBD1 or TRBD2 (5 bases each). The germline V and J ends were trimmed by 4 bases and 0 bases, with 10 bases remaining between them. The CDR3 consists of 14 residues. Germline V gives CDR1 SQVTM, CDR2 ANQGSEA. CDR3 sequence: CSVVGTVSYNEQFF. In DNA form, the CDR3 reads TGCAGCGTTGTTGGGACGGTCTCCTACAATGAGCAGTTCTTC.